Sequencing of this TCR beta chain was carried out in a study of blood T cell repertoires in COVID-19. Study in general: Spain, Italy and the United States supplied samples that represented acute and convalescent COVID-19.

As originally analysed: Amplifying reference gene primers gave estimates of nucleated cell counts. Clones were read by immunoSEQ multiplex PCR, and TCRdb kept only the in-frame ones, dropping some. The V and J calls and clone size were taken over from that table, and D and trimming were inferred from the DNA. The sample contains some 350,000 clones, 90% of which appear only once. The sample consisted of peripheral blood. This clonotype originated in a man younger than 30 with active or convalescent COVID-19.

The CDR3 DNA follows: TGTGCCAGCATGGTTGCGGGGTCCAAAAACATTCAGTACTTC. Its protein is CASMVAGSKNIQYF. V and J are TRBV28 and TRBJ2-4; TRBD2 might be the D (6 bases). The CDR3 sequence is 14 residues long. Germline assignment: CDR1 MDHEN and CDR2 SYDVKM. Deletions cut 7 bases from V and 2 bases from J, with 12 bases between.